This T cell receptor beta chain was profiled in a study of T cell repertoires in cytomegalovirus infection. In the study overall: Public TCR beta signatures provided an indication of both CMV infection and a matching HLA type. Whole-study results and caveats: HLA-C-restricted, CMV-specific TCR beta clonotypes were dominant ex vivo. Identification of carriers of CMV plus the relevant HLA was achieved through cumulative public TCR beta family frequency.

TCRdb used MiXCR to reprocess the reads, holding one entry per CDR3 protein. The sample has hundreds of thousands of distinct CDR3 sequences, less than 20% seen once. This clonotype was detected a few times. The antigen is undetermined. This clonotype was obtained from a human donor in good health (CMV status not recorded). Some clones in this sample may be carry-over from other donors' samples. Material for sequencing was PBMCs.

CDR3 in amino acids: CASRGGLLTNTGELFF. CDR3 coding DNA: TGTGCCAGCAGAGGGGGTCTACTGACTAACACCGGGGAGCTGTTTTTT. This chain connects TRBV25-1 to TRBJ2-2; perhaps TRBD1 as D (6 bases). The V gene lost 6 bases and the J gene lost 2 bases, with 16 bases spanning the gap. Looked up from germline, CDR1 is MGHDK and CDR2 is SYGVNS. The CDR3 totals 16 residues.